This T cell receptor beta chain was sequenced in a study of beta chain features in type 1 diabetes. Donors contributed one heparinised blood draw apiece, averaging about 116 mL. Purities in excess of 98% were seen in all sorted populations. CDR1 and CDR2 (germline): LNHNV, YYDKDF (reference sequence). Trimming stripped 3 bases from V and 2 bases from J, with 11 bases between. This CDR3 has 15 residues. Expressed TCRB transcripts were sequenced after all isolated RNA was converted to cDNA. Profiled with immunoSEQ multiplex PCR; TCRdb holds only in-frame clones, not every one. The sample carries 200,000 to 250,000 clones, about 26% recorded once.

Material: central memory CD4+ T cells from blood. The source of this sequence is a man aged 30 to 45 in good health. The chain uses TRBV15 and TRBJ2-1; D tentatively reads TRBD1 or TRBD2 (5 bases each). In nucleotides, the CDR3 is TGTGCCACCAGCAGCGCCAGGGACGCCTACAATGAGCAGTTCTTC. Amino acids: CATSSARDAYNEQFF. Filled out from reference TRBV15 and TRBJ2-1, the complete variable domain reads DAMVIQNPRYQVTQFGKPVTLSCSQTLNHNVMYWYQQKSSQAPKLLFHYYDKDFNNEADTPDNFQSRRPNTSFCFLDIRSPGLGDTAMYLCATSSARDAYNEQFFGPGTRLTVL.